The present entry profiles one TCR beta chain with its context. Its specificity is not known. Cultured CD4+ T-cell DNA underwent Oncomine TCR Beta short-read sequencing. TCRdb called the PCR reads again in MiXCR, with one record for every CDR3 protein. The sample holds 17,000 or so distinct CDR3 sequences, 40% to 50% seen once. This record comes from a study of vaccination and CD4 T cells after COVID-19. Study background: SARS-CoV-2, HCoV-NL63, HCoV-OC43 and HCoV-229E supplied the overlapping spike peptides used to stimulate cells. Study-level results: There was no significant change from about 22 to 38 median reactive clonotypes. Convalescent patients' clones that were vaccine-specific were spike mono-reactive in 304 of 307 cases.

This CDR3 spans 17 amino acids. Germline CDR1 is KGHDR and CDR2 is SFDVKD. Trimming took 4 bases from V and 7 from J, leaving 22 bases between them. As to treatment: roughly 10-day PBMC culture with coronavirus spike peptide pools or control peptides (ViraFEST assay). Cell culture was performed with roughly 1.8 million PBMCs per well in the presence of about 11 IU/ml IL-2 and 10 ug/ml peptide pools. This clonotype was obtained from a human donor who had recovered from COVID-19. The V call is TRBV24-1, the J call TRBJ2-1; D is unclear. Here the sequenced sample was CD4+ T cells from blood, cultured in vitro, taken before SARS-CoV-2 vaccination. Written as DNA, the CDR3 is TGTGCCACCAGTGACCCTAGTAAGGGCCCGTCAGGAAATGAGCAGTTCTTC. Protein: CATSDPSKGPSGNEQFF.